This T cell receptor (beta chain) came from a study of human T cells and chemical hapten exposure. General study findings and limits: Expanded TCRs produced significantly more large CDR3 similarity clusters than controls did.

Worth noting for this clonotype: The target antigen is unknown.

Indicated time point: pre-sensitization, week 0. Treatment noted: therapeutic diphenylcyclopropenone sensitization with weekly scalp DPC. TCRdb processed the RACE reads anew with MiXCR; each CDR3 protein has one entry. The repertoire holds approximately 260,000 distinct CDR3 sequences, with approximately 8.6% as singletons. The junction had 10 bases not matched to a gene; V was cut back by 6 bases and J by 9 bases. CDR3 length: 16 residues. Germline V gene sequence: CDR1 ENHRY, CDR2 SYGVKD. The sequencing here drew on whole blood, taken in connection with sensitization to the hapten diphenylcyclopropenone (DPC). This sequence originates from a woman aged 40 to 50 with alopecia areata. Some clones in this sample may be carry-over from other donors' samples. The chain couples TRBV10-3 to TRBJ2-1, with 14 bases identical to TRBD2. The CDR3 region is CAISPAGTSGSSEQFF. DNA for the CDR3: TGTGCCATCAGCCCCGCGGGGACTAGCGGGAGTAGTGAGCAGTTCTTC.